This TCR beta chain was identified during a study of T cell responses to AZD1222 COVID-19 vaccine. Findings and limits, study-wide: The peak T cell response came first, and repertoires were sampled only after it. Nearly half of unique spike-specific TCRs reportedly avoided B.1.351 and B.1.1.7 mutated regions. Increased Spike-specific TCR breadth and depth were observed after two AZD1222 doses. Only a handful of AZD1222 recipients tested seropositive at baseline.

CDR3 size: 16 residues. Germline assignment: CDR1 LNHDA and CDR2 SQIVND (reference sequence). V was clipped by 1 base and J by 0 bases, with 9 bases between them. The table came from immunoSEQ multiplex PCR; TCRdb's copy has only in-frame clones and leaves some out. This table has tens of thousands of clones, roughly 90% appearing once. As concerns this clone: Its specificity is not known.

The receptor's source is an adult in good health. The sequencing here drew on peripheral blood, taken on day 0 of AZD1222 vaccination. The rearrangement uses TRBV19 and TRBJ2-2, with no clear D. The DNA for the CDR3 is TGTGCCAGTAGTATAGGCGGCCGATCGAACACCGGGGAGCTGTTTTTT. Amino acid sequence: CASSIGGRSNTGELFF.